These 11 T cell receptor beta chains share one sample of origin, sequenced in a study of shared clonotypes between healthy human individuals. The repertoire was sequenced with immunoSEQ multiplex PCR; TCRdb's copy has only in-frame clones and lacks some. The repertoire has approximately 470,000 clones, approximately 82% of them found once; the top ten carry 12%. Sequencing used PBMCs. The receptor set was obtained from a middle-aged woman in good health. Some clones in this sample may be carry-over from other donors' samples.

V usage is TRBV28 and J usage is TRBJ1-2, with a weak D call TRBD1 (5 bases). V shed 3 bases and J shed 6 bases, with 17 bases lying between them. The CDR3 is 15 amino acids. Germline CDR1 and CDR2: MDHEN and SYDVKM. The CDR3 region is CASSFPRGPWNGYTF. The CDR3 DNA follows: TGTGCCAGCAGTTTTCCCCGGGGCCCCTGGAATGGCTACACCTTC.

In the case of this clone: The sample holds other DNA sequences that translate to the same CDR3. V usage is TRBV18 and J usage is TRBJ1-3, with 8 bases matching TRBD1. Germline V lookup: CDR1 KGHSH, CDR2 LQKENI. This CDR3 is built from 15 residues. Germline trimming cut 3 bases from V and 4 bases from J; bases unmatched to any gene: 5. The CDR3 nucleotides read TGTGCCAGCTCACCCGGTCAGGGGGCCGGAAACACCATATATTTT. Its translation is CASSPGQGAGNTIYF.

A single count supports this clone. The CDR3 DNA sequence: TGCAGCGTCGCCAGGGGGCCCTTAGCTAACTATGGCTACACCTTC. Its protein is CSVARGPLANYGYTF. The V call is TRBV29-1, the J call TRBJ1-2; 8 nucleotides line up with TRBD1. The CDR3 runs to 15 residues. V was clipped by 6 bases and J by 0 bases; unmatched bases: 9. The germline CDR1 and CDR2 sequences are SQVTM and ANQGSEA.

The rearrangement uses TRBV5-1 and TRBJ2-2, with TRBD1 matching 9 bases. The CDR3 loop spans 15 amino acids. Germline loops: CDR1 SGHRS, CDR2 YFSETQ. V was pared by 7 bases and J by 5 bases, with 9 bases of the junction left unmatched. As DNA, the CDR3 is TGCGCCAGCCAACCGGGACAGGGAATAACCGGGGAGCTGTTTTTT. Translated, it gives CASQPGQGITGELFF.

The rearrangement uses TRBV6-6 and TRBJ2-5, with 10 bases identical to TRBD1. J gave up 2 bases and V 10 bases, and 4 bases lay outside the gene matches. This CDR3 contains 13 residues. From germline, CDR1 is MNHNY and CDR2 SVGAGI (reference sequence). CDR3 sequence reads: CAIRDRGQETQYF. The CDR3 DNA is TGTGCCATCAGGGACAGGGGACAAGAGACCCAGTACTTC.

V is TRBV10-1 and J is TRBJ1-3; D unclear. In germline, CDR1 is WNHNN, CDR2 SYGVQD (reference sequence). Trimming took 6 bases from V and 3 from J, leaving 12 bases between them. There are 14 residues in the CDR3. The CDR3 nucleotides are TGCGCCAGCAGCGGTGGTTCAGGTGGAAACACCATATATTTT. It encodes CASSGGSGGNTIYF.

A single count supports this clone. The chain is built from TRBV18 and TRBJ1-2; 9 bases match TRBD1. Germline V gene sequence: CDR1 KGHSH, CDR2 LQKENI. The junction had 6 bases not matched to a gene; V was cut back by 2 bases and J by 8 bases. The CDR3 covers 14 residues. The CDR3 bases are TGTGCCAGCTCACCATTACAGGGGGCGGAGGGCTACACCTTC. Residues: CASSPLQGAEGYTF.

For this clone: At one end the junction does not follow the germline gene, possibly because of a read error. The chain has TRBV30 and TRBJ2-3; D is perhaps TRBD2 (5 bases). The germline gives CDR1 GTSNPN, CDR2 SVGIG (reference sequence). The CDR3 extends over 15 amino acids. CDR3 region: CAWSPGIQSTDAQYF. The CDR3 nucleotides read TGTGCCTGGAGTCCCGGGATCCAAAGCACAGATGCGCAGTATTTT.

This clone has only one observation. CDR3 in amino acids: CASSVDRYNEQFF. In DNA, the CDR3 is TGTGCCAGCAGCGTAGACAGATACAATGAGCAGTTCTTC. The genes are TRBV6-1 and TRBJ2-1; a weak D match, TRBD1 (5 bases). V was shortened by 6 bases and J by 4 bases, with 10 bases between the two germline ends. Germline CDR1 is MNHNS and CDR2 is SASEGT. The CDR3 covers 13 residues.

The chain uses TRBV5-1 and TRBJ2-3; 10 bases fit TRBD2. The CDR3 is 14 residues long. Germline V lookup: CDR1 SGHRS, CDR2 YFSETQ. Losses at the gene ends were 6 bases for V and 6 bases for J; bases not matched to a gene: 7. The CDR3 DNA is TGCGCCAGCAATTGGCAGACTAGCGGGGATACGCAGTATTTT. The encoded protein is CASNWQTSGDTQYF.

The V call is TRBV11-1, the J call TRBJ2-7; tentatively, D is TRBD2 (6 bases). CDR1 and CDR2 from the germline V gene are SGHAT and FQDESV (reference sequence). V lost 3 bases, J lost 0 bases, and 9 bases lay in between. The CDR3 extends over 14 amino acids. The CDR3 spells CASSFGGTSYEQYF. In DNA, the CDR3 is TGTGCCAGCAGCTTTGGCGGGACCTCCTACGAGCAGTACTTC. Full variable domain (outside the CDR3, taken from reference TRBV11-1 and TRBJ2-7): EAEVAQSPRYKITEKSQAVAFWCDPISGHATLYWYRQILGQGPELLVQFQDESVVDDSQLPKDRFSAERLKGVDSTLKIQPAELGDSAMYLCASSFGGTSYEQYFGPGTRLTVT.